A selection of T cell receptor beta chains follows, all from one sample in a study of CD8 T cell repertoires and HIV-1 epitope variants. Their target antigens are unknown. The method was immunoSEQ multiplex PCR; TCRdb's version includes in-frame clones alone and lacks a portion of them. The repertoire holds over 4,500 clones, with roughly 76% as singletons. Sequenced: cultured CD8+ T cells derived from PBMCs. These receptors all come from a male donor with HIV. Each CDR3 is given with its conserved first and last residue. A D gene is named only where the DNA matches it firmly. A row's size may be missing; if present it is once, few, many or a size class.

d_call clone_size j_call cdr3_length v_call cdr3_aa cdr3_nt
TRBD1 . TRBJ2-7 13 TRBV5-8 CASSPGQGGEQYF TGTGCCAGCAGTCCGGGACAGGGGGGCGAGCAGTACTTC
. few TRBJ1-1 14 TRBV28 CASGGEWAGTEAFF TGTGCCAGCGGTGGGGAGTGGGCAGGAACTGAAGCTTTCTTT
. . TRBJ1-1 13 TRBV19 CASGDGYGTEAFF TGTGCCAGTGGCGACGGGTACGGCACTGAAGCTTTCTTT
TRBD1 . TRBJ1-3 19 TRBV5-6 CASSTFGRQGFFDGNTIYF TGTGCCAGCAGCACCTTTGGGCGACAGGGTTTTTTCGACGGAAACACCATATATTTT
TRBD1 . TRBJ1-1 15 TRBV4-2 CASSQDNRGDTEAFF TGTGCCAGCAGCCAAGACAACAGGGGGGACACTGAAGCTTTCTTT
. . TRBJ2-1 17 TRBV11-3 CASSLAPGAGSWNEQFF TGTGCCAGCAGCTTAGCTCCCGGGGCGGGGTCGTGGAATGAGCAGTTCTTC
TRBD2 . TRBJ2-1 15 TRBV27 CASKGSGLGESEQFF TGTGCCAGCAAAGGGTCGGGACTAGGGGAATCTGAGCAGTTCTTC
. . TRBJ1-5 14 TRBV7-6 CASSSTGVNQPQHF TGTGCCAGCAGCAGCACAGGAGTCAATCAGCCCCAGCATTTT
. . TRBJ2-3 18 TRBV10-1 CASSTYPTRDGKTDTQYF TGCGCCAGCAGTACCTATCCTACCCGGGACGGAAAGACAGATACGCAGTATTTT
. medium-sized TRBJ1-1 13 TRBV2 CASRGIMNTEAFF TGTGCCAGCCGTGGAATTATGAACACTGAAGCTTTCTTT
TRBD1 once TRBJ2-1 15 TRBV7-3 CASSLGTGTYNEQFF TGTGCCAGCAGCTTAGGGACAGGGACCTACAATGAGCAGTTCTTC
. . TRBJ2-7 15 TRBV6-1 CASSPPEKASYEQYF TGTGCCAGCAGTCCCCCCGAGAAGGCCTCCTACGAGCAGTACTTC
. . TRBJ1-5 14 TRBV18 CASSPDSIGQPQHF TGTGCCAGCTCACCGGACAGTATAGGCCAGCCCCAGCATTTT
TRBD2 once TRBJ2-3 14 TRBV5-1 CASRRGLGADTQYF TGCGCCAGCAGACGGGGACTAGGGGCAGATACGCAGTATTTT
. . TRBJ2-1 15 TRBV14 CASSQDRKPYNEQFF TGTGCCAGCAGCCAAGATCGGAAGCCCTACAATGAGCAGTTCTTC
TRBD2 . TRBJ2-2 16 TRBV9 CASSGALAGNTGELFF TGTGCCAGCAGCGGTGCCCTAGCGGGCAACACCGGGGAGCTGTTTTTT
. . TRBJ1-2 14 TRBV7-9 CASSLIRDIYGYTF TGTGCCAGCAGCTTAATTAGGGACATTTATGGCTACACCTTC
. few TRBJ2-7 15 TRBV19 CASSIYLASRDEQYF TGTGCCAGTAGTATTTATCTGGCCTCTAGGGACGAGCAGTACTTC
. . TRBJ2-1 10 TRBV7-9 CASSHNEQFF TGTGCCAGCAGCCACAATGAGCAGTTCTTC
TRBD1 . TRBJ1-2 14 TRBV5-6 CASSLGDSVWGYTF TGTGCCAGCAGCTTGGGGGACAGCGTTTGGGGCTACACCTTC
TRBD2 . TRBJ2-7 14 TRBV10-3 CAIGSSGNSYEQYF TGTGCCATCGGGTCTAGCGGGAACTCCTACGAGCAGTACTTC
TRBD1 . TRBJ2-1 16 TRBV10-1 CASSESTGQPYNEQFF TGCGCCAGCAGTGAGTCTACGGGACAGCCCTACAATGAGCAGTTCTTC
. . TRBJ1-1 13 TRBV27 CASSLGGHTEAFF TGTGCCAGCAGTTTAGGGGGGCACACTGAAGCTTTCTTT
. . TRBJ1-2 15 TRBV28 CASSFARDRLDGYTF TGTGCCAGCAGTTTTGCCCGGGACCGTTTGGATGGCTACACCTTC
. few TRBJ2-7 12 TRBV5-6 CASSLALAEQYF TGTGCCAGCAGCTTGGCGCTTGCCGAGCAGTACTTC
. . TRBJ1-4 15 TRBV5-1 CASSSLGAENEKLFF TGCGCCAGCAGCTCCTTGGGGGCAGAAAATGAAAAACTGTTTTTT
. . TRBJ2-7 13 TRBV5-1 CASSFSFSSEQYF TGCGCCAGCAGCTTCAGTTTCAGCTCCGAGCAGTACTTC
. . TRBJ2-3 13 TRBV27 CASSLGGRDTQYF TGTGCCAGCAGTTTAGGGGGACGGGATACGCAGTATTTT
TRBD1 . TRBJ2-7 14 TRBV4-2 CASSLGQYLREQYF TGTGCCAGCAGCTTGGGACAGTACCTTCGTGAGCAGTACTTC
TRBD2 . TRBJ2-1 16 TRBV19 CASTHLTSGSRNEQFF TGTGCCAGTACCCATCTCACTAGCGGGAGTCGGAATGAGCAGTTCTTC
. few TRBJ2-1 15 TRBV7-9 CASSLGQGLNNEQFF TGTGCCAGCAGCCTCGGTCAGGGGCTAAACAATGAGCAGTTCTTC
. . TRBJ2-3 16 TRBV5-4 CASSQGGGVSTDTQYF TGTGCCAGCAGCCAAGGCGGGGGCGTTAGCACAGATACGCAGTATTTT
. few TRBJ1-5 16 TRBV28 CASSSAPGISNQPQHF TGTGCCAGCAGTTCCGCCCCAGGGATTAGCAATCAGCCCCAGCATTTT
. . TRBJ2-3 15 TRBV27 CASSLLGPYTDTQYF TGTGCCAGCAGTTTACTGGGGCCCTACACAGATACGCAGTATTTT
. . TRBJ1-4 13 TRBV9 CASSVDRSEKLFF TGTGCCAGCAGCGTAGACAGAAGTGAAAAACTGTTTTTT
. . TRBJ2-1 14 TRBV5-1 CASTYDRPGNEQFF TGCGCCAGCACCTACGACAGGCCTGGCAATGAGCAGTTCTTC
TRBD1 . TRBJ2-7 16 TRBV6-5 CASSSGPGQVAYEQYF TGTGCCAGCAGTTCGGGACCGGGACAGGTAGCATACGAGCAGTACTTC
. once TRBJ2-1 15 TRBV28 CASSPGLTSYNEQFF TGTGCCAGCAGTCCGGGTCTCACCTCCTACAATGAGCAGTTCTTC
. . TRBJ1-5 15 TRBV2 CASSEEGGRGQPQHF TGTGCCAGCAGTGAGGAAGGGGGAAGGGGTCAGCCCCAGCATTTT
. few TRBJ2-2 15 TRBV7-9 CASSLGGPNTGELFF TGTGCCAGCAGCTTAGGGGGGCCGAACACCGGGGAGCTGTTTTTT
TRBD2 . TRBJ2-5 15 TRBV7-8 CASSFSGGARETQYF TGTGCCAGCAGCTTTAGCGGGGGGGCTAGGGAGACCCAGTACTTC
. . TRBJ1-2 13 TRBV7-9 CASSPTGSYGYTF TGTGCCAGCAGCCCGACAGGTAGCTATGGCTACACCTTC
. . TRBJ1-6 14 TRBV19 CASSIVTGNSPLHF TGTGCCAGTAGTATAGTCACGGGGAATTCACCCCTCCACTTT
. . TRBJ2-1 12 TRBV6-5 CASSSGWDEQFF TGTGCCAGCAGTTCTGGGTGGGATGAGCAGTTCTTC
. . TRBJ2-2 14 TRBV4-2 CASSQSSNTGELFF TGTGCCAGCAGCCAAAGTTCCAACACCGGGGAGCTGTTTTTT
TRBD1 . TRBJ1-1 15 TRBV7-9 CASRSPGQGNTEAFF TGTGCCAGCAGGTCCCCGGGACAGGGGAACACTGAAGCTTTCTTT
. . TRBJ2-2 14 TRBV7-6 CASSFAGSPGELFF TGTGCCAGCAGCTTTGCAGGTAGTCCCGGGGAGCTGTTTTTT